The 2 T cell receptor beta chains presented below share a single source sample, sequenced in a study of vaccination and CD4 T cells after COVID-19. Cultured CD4+ T-cell DNA underwent Oncomine TCR Beta short-read sequencing. TCRdb ran MiXCR on the PCR reads and lists one entry per CDR3 protein. The sample holds roughly 17,000 distinct CDR3 sequences, approximately 40% seen once. Their antigens are not known. Treatment given: approximately nine-day PBMC culture with coronavirus spike peptide pools or control peptides (ViraFEST assay). Input material: CD4+ T cells from blood, cultured in vitro. Receptor source: a human donor who had recovered from COVID-19.

The chain carries TRBV30 and TRBJ2-5; D is undetermined. Germline loops: CDR1 GTSNPN, CDR2 SVGIG (reference sequence). CDR3 size: 14 residues. V gave up 0 bases and J gave up 3 bases, with 11 bases separating them. The CDR3 sequence is CAWSVRARKETQYF. CDR3 nucleotide sequence: TGTGCCTGGAGTGTACGGGCAAGAAAAGAGACCCAGTACTTC.

This clonotype was seen a handful of times. V is TRBV5-8 and J is TRBJ1-2; a weak D match, TRBD1 (5 bases). V was shortened by 4 bases and J by 2 bases, with 12 bases between the two germline ends. Germline values: CDR1 SGHTS, CDR2 YDEGEE. This CDR3 is built from 14 residues. CDR3 in DNA: TGTGCCAGCAGCCCCGGGACTCAGAACTATGGCTACACCTTC. It encodes CASSPGTQNYGYTF.